This TCR beta chain was captured by sequencing in a study of blood T cell repertoires in COVID-19. Study as a whole: Nucleic acid was either cDNA or gDNA, and it came from T cells, B-cell-depleted T cells, or PBMCs.

The CDR3 is 16 residues long. Germline CDR1 MNHNS, CDR2 SASEGT. Trimming left V 4 bases short and J 6 bases short, with 16 bases between. Measured with immunoSEQ multiplex PCR; TCRdb has only the in-frame clones, and not every one. The sample yields 45,000 to 55,000 clones, 80% to 90% seen once. The chain joins TRBV6-1 to TRBJ1-6; tentatively, D is TRBD1 (5 bases). The source material was peripheral blood. The sequence was obtained from a human donor in a cohort sampled during active COVID-19. The CDR3, as DNA: TGTGCCAGCAGTGGGTGGGCCTTAAGGGGTAATTCACCCCTCCACTTT. This sequence encodes CASSGWALRGNSPLHF.